This T cell receptor (beta chain) was captured in a study of T cells in Graves' hyperthyroidism and ophthalmopathy. The CDR3 is 17 amino acids. Trimming shortened V by 4 bases and J by 2 bases, and 18 bases separated the two germline ends. The V gene's germline CDR1 is KGHDR and CDR2 SFDVKD. This clonotype was seen repeatedly, ten times or more. The CDR3 regions of TCR beta were amplified from RNA transcripts. The study used the HTBI primer set for a first-round RT-PCR of the TCR CDR3. MiXCR, applied by TCRdb to the multiplex PCR reads, yields one record per CDR3 protein. The table lists around 300,000 distinct CDR3 sequences, roughly 15% of them singletons, with roughly 30% in the top ten.

Specimen: blood. This TCR was recovered from a woman between 50 and 59 years old with Graves' hyperthyroidism that later progressed to Graves' ophthalmopathy. The V and J genes are TRBV24-1 and TRBJ2-3, with D perhaps matching TRBD1 or TRBD2 (6 bases each). The CDR3 coding sequence is TGTGCCACCAGTGACCCCCTCGCCCGGGGGCACACAGATACGCAGTATTTT. Translating gives CATSDPLARGHTDTQYF.